This entry concerns a single TCR beta chain. The PCR employed 60 Vbeta primers together with 13 Jbeta primers. TCRdb's table, derived via immunoSEQ multiplex PCR, lists solely in-frame clones and lacks some. This table has around 130,000 clones, about 83% appearing once. This entry comes from a study of cytomegalovirus exposure and HLA in healthy donors. This CDR3 is 15 amino acids long. Per germline, CDR1 SGHTA and CDR2 FQGNSA. V lost 1 base and J lost 4, with 13 bases in between. The sample consisted of PBMCs. The chain uses TRBV7-2 and TRBJ1-2, with D perhaps TRBD1 (6 bases). This TCR was recovered from a girl aged 2 to 10 in good health and CMV-seronegative. The CDR3 spells CASSLGFRRGYGYTF. The CDR3 DNA is TGTGCCAGCAGCTTAGGGTTCCGCAGGGGCTATGGCTACACCTTC.